The 19 T cell receptor beta chains in this list originate from one sample, sequenced in a study of technical replicates of blood from a few donors. TCRdb keeps only in-frame clones here, not all; method: immunoSEQ multiplex PCR. Seen here are approximately 94,000 clones, 90% to 97% observed once, and the top ten hold around 0.4%. Material: T cells isolated from PBMCs. The source is a human donor in good health.

The chain recombines TRBV6-5 with TRBJ1-1; unclear D gene. V was trimmed by 3 bases and J by 1 base, leaving 12 bases between them. The CDR3 extends over 15 amino acids. Germline V gene lookup returns CDR1 MNHEY and CDR2 SVGAGI. The CDR3 sequence: CASSYFWPKNTEAFF. The CDR3 nucleotides are TGTGCCAGCAGTTATTTTTGGCCGAAGAACACTGAAGCTTTCTTT.

The chain employs TRBV21-1 and TRBJ2-1; TRBD2, the table's D call, was not compared with the DNA. TRBV21-1 is reported as a pseudogene. This CDR3 spans 15 amino acids. CDR3 DNA: TGTGCCAGCAGCAAAGGGACTAGCTCCTACAATGAGCAGTTCTTC. Encoded protein: CASSKGTSSYNEQFF.

In its sample, this clone was seen once. The gene calls are TRBV15 and TRBJ2-5, with a weak D call TRBD1 (6 bases). The CDR3 runs 16 residues. Germline V gene lookup returns CDR1 LNHNV and CDR2 YYDKDF (reference sequence). V was clipped by 1 base and J by 1 base, with 13 bases between them. The CDR3, as DNA: TGTGCCACCAGCAGAGGGCTAGGACAGTCCCAAGAGACCCAGTACTTC. Protein product: CATSRGLGQSQETQYF.

The chain joins TRBV6-5 to TRBJ2-2; 10 nucleotides line up with TRBD2. CDR3 length equals 15 residues. Unmatched junction bases numbered 3, after V lost 7 bases and J lost 1 base. Germline assignment: CDR1 MNHEY and CDR2 SVGAGI. The CDR3 DNA reads as TGTGCCAGCATCGGACTAGCGGAGAACACCGGGGAGCTGTTTTTT. Translation gives CASIGLAENTGELFF.

The chain joins TRBV7-9 to TRBJ2-5; maybe TRBD2 (5 bases). Deletions cut 1 base from V and 0 bases from J, with 12 bases between. CDR1 and CDR2 from the germline V gene are SEHNR and FQNEAQ (reference sequence). The CDR3 extends over 16 amino acids. The CDR3 region is CASSLGADRYQETQYF. CDR3 sequence (DNA): TGTGCCAGCAGCTTAGGAGCGGATAGGTACCAAGAGACCCAGTACTTC.

The chain employs TRBV5-4 and TRBJ2-1; D gene ambiguous. There are 12 residues in the CDR3. Germline loops: CDR1 SGHNT, CDR2 YYREEE (reference sequence). V lost 5 bases and J lost 5, with 8 bases in between. CDR3 nucleotide sequence: TGTGCCAGCAGTCGTGCAGACAATGAGCAGTTCTTC. Protein: CASSRADNEQFF. The variable domain in full, completed from reference TRBV5-4 and TRBJ2-1, reads ETGVTQSPTHLIKTRGQQVTLRCSSQSGHNTVSWYQQALGQGPQFIFQYYREEENGRGNFPPRFSGLQFPNYSSELNVNALELDDSALYLCASSRADNEQFFGPGTRLTVL.

This sequence joins TRBV18 and TRBJ2-5; 8 positions match TRBD1. Germline loops: CDR1 KGHSH, CDR2 LQKENI. V shed 8 bases, J shed 4 bases, and the junction held 6 bases outside the gene matches. The CDR3 has 13 residues. The CDR3 region has the DNA TGTGCCAGCACCCGGGACAGGACAGAGACCCAGTACTTC. It specifies CASTRDRTETQYF.

The CDR3, as DNA: TGTGCCAGCAGCATAGGGGGGCTAGCGGTCGGGGAGCTGTTTTTT. As protein: CASSIGGLAVGELFF. This chain links TRBV27 with TRBJ2-2; tentative D call: TRBD2 (7 bases). This CDR3 contains 15 residues. Trimming removed 6 bases at V and 7 bases at J, with 18 bases between. CDR1 and CDR2 from the germline V gene are MNHEY and SMNVEV (reference sequence).

This sequence joins TRBV29-1 and TRBJ1-5; D perhaps matches TRBD1 (6 bases). In germline, CDR1 is SQVTM, CDR2 ANQGSEA. This CDR3 spans 13 amino acids. Here the CDR3 reads CTCLTGDNQPQHF. As DNA, the CDR3 is TGCACCTGCCTGACAGGTGACAATCAGCCCCAGCATTTT.

V usage is TRBV6-1 and J usage is TRBJ1-2; D ambiguous. There are 12 residues in the CDR3. Trimming cost V 4 bases and J 8 bases, with 11 bases left between them. The germline V gene encodes CDR1 MNHNS and CDR2 SASEGT. The CDR3 DNA follows: TGTGCCAGCAGTGGGGTAGGAGACGGCTACACCTTC. It encodes CASSGVGDGYTF.

The rearrangement uses TRBV6-5 and TRBJ1-1; 7 bases are a match to TRBD1. This CDR3 has 16 residues. Germline trimming cut 2 bases from V and 1 base from J; bases unmatched to any gene: 7. Germline V lookup: CDR1 MNHEY, CDR2 SVGAGI. The CDR3 region is CASSYIQGSGNTEAFF. Here the CDR3 DNA reads TGTGCCAGCAGTTACATACAGGGGAGCGGGAACACTGAAGCTTTCTTT.

The chain combines TRBV11-2 with TRBJ1-2; D is undetermined. Germline V CDR1 and CDR2: SGHAT, FQNNGV. The CDR3 is made up of 15 amino acids. V lost 2 bases to trimming and J lost 2 bases, with 12 bases between them. CDR3 bases: TGTGCCAGCAGCTTAACCTCAGGATCCAACTATGGCTACACCTTC. This encodes CASSLTSGSNYGYTF.

This chain links TRBV7-2 with TRBJ2-1, with D unresolved. The CDR3 contains 13 residues. The V gene's germline CDR1 is SGHTA and CDR2 FQGNSA. V dropped 3 bases and J dropped 10 bases, with 13 bases sitting between them. This chain's CDR3 is CASSLFGEWEQFF. Here the CDR3 DNA reads TGTGCCAGCAGCTTGTTTGGAGAATGGGAGCAGTTCTTC.

The gene calls are TRBV21-1 and TRBJ2-7; the table's D call of TRBD1 was not tested on the DNA. TRBV21-1 is deemed a pseudogene. The CDR3 runs 13 residues. The CDR3 protein is CASSIWTTPWSAF. CDR3 bases: TGTGCCAGCAGCATATGGACAACCCCTTGGTCCGCCTTC.

The V gene is TRBV28, the J gene TRBJ1-2; D remains unclear. V was pared by 3 bases and J by 0 bases, with 8 bases between. Germline CDR1 and CDR2: MDHEN and SYDVKM. CDR3 size: 14 residues. The CDR3 loop is CASSLSQTNYGYTF. The CDR3 DNA reads as TGTGCCAGCAGTTTGTCACAGACTAACTATGGCTACACCTTC.

The chain has TRBV14 and TRBJ2-3; weak D call: TRBD2 (5 bases). CDR3 length: 15 residues. Trimming removed 2 bases at V and 2 bases at J, with 11 bases between. CDR1 is SGHDN, CDR2 FVKESK, per germline. CDR3 in amino acids: CASSQLASNTDTQYF. DNA for the CDR3: TGTGCCAGCAGCCAATTAGCGAGTAACACAGATACGCAGTATTTT.

Concerning this clone: At one of its ends the junction is not consistent with the germline gene, which may arise from a read error. The J gene is TRBJ2-1, the V gene TRBV27; 9 bases agree with TRBD1. This CDR3 has 19 residues. Germline V lookup: CDR1 MNHEY, CDR2 SMNVEV (reference sequence). Written as DNA, the CDR3 is TGTGCCAGCAGTCTATCTGGACAGGGGATGCGTAACCCCTACAATGAGCAGTTCTTC. Protein: CASSLSGQGMRNPYNEQFF.

The chain has TRBV28 and TRBJ2-7; a weak D match, TRBD2 (5 bases). The CDR3 has 13 residues. Germline V gene data show CDR1 as MDHEN and CDR2 as SYDVKM. The V end was cut by 2 bases, the J end by 3 bases, with 8 bases between. The CDR3 bases are TGTGCCAGCAGTTTAGACGGGAACTACGAGCAGTACTTC. Protein sequence: CASSLDGNYEQYF. The complete variable domain, with remaining parts taken from reference TRBV28 and TRBJ2-7, reads DVKVTQSSRYLVKRTGEKVFLECVQDMDHENMFWYRQDPGLGLRLIYFSYDVKMKEKGDIPEGYSVSREKKERFSLILESASTNQTSMYLCASSLDGNYEQYFGPGTRLTVT.

The chain uses TRBV5-1 and TRBJ1-1; TRBD1 aligns across 9 bases. Looked up from germline, CDR1 is SGHRS and CDR2 is YFSETQ. After removal of 3 bases from V and 3 bases from J, the junction contained 9 bases not matched to a gene. CDR3 size: 16 residues. DNA of the CDR3: TGCGCCAGCAGCTCCTACAGGGGGCAGGTGGACACTGAAGCTTTCTTT. Amino acid sequence: CASSSYRGQVDTEAFF. Together with reference TRBV5-1 and TRBJ1-1, the CDR3 gives the full variable domain: KAGVTQTPRYLIKTRGQQVTLSCSPISGHRSVSWYQQTPGQGLQFLFEYFSETQRNKGNFPGRFSGRQFSNSRSEMNVSTLELGDSALYLCASSSYRGQVDTEAFFGQGTRLTVV.